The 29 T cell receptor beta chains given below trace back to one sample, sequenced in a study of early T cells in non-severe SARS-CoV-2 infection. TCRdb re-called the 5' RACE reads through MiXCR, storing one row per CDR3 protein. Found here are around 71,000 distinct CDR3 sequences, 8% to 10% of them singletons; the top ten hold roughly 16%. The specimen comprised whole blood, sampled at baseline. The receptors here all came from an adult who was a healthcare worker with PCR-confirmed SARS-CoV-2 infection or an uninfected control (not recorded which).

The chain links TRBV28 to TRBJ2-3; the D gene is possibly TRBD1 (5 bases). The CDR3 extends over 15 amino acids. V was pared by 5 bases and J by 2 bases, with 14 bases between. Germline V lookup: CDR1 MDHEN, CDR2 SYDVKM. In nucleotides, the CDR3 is TGTGCCAGCAGTGCAGGGTTGGGGTACACAGATACGCAGTATTTT. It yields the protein CASSAGLGYTDTQYF.

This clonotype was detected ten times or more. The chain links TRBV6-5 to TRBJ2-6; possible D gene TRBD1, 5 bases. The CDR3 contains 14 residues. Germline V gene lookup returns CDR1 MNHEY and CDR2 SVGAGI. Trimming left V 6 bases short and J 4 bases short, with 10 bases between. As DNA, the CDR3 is TGTGCCAGCAGGCAGGGATCCGGGGCCAACGTCCTGACTTTC. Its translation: CASRQGSGANVLTF.

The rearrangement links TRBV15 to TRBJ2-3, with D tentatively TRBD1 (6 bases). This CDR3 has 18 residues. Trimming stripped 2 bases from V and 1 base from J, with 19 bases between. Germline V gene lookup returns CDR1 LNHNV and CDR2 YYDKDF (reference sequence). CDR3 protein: CATSRNPNERQGTDTQYF. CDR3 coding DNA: TGTGCCACCAGCAGAAATCCCAACGAAAGACAGGGCACAGATACGCAGTATTTT.

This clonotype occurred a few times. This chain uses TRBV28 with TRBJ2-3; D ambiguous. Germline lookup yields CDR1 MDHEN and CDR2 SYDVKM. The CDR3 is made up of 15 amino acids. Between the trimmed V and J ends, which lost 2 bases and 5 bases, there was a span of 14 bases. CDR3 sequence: CASSLDLQELDTQYF. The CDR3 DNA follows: TGTGCCAGCAGTTTAGATTTGCAGGAGTTAGATACGCAGTATTTT.

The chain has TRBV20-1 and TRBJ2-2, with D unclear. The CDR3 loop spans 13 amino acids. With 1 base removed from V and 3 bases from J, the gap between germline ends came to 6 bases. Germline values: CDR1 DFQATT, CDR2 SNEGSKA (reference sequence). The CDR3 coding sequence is TGCAGTGCTAGAGGCAGAGACACCGGGGAGCTGTTTTTT. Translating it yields CSARGRDTGELFF.

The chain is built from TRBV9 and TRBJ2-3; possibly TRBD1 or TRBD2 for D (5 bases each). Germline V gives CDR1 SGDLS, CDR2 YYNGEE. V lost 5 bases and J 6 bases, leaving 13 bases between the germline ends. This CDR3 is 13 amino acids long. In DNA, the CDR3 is TGTGCCAGCAGTATCGACGGGGCCGATACGCAGTATTTT. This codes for CASSIDGADTQYF.

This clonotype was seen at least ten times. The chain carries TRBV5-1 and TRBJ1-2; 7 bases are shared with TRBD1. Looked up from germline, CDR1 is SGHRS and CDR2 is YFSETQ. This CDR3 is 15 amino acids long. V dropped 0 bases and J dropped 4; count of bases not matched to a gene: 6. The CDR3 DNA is TGCGCCAGCAGCTTGGCCCTCGACAGGGCCTATGGCTACACCTTC. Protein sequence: CASSLALDRAYGYTF.

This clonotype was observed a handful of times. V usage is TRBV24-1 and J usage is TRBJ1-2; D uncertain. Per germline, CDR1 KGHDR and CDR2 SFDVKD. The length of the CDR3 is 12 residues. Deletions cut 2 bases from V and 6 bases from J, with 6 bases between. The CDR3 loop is CATSDSSNGYTF. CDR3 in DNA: TGTGCCACCAGTGATTCGAGTAATGGCTACACCTTC.

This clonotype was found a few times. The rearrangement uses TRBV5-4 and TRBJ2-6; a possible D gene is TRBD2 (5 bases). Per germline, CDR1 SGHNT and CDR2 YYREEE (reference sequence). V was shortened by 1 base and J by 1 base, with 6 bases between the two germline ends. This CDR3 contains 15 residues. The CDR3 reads CASSLSGSGANVLTF. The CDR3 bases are TGTGCCAGCAGCTTGAGCGGTTCTGGGGCCAACGTCCTGACTTTC.

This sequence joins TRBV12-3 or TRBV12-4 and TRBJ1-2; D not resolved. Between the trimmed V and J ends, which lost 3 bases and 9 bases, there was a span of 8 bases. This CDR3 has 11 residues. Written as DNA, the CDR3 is TGTGCCAGCAGTTTCGGGCAGCGCTACACCTTC. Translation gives CASSFGQRYTF.

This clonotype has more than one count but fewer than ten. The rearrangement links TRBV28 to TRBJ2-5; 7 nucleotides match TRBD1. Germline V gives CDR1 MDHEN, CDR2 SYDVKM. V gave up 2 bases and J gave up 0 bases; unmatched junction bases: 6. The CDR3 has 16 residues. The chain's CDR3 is CASSLRTGQDQETQYF. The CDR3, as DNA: TGTGCCAGCAGTTTAAGGACAGGACAGGACCAAGAGACCCAGTACTTC.

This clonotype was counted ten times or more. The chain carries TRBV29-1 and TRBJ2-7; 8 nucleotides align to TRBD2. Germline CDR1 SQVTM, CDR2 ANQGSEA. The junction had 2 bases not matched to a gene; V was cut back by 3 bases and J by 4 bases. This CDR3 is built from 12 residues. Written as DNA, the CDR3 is TGCAGCGTTGACACTAGCGGATACGAGCAGTACTTC. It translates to CSVDTSGYEQYF.

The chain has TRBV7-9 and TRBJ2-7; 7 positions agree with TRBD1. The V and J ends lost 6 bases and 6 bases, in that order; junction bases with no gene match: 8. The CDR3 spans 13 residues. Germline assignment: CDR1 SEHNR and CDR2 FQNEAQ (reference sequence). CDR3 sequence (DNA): TGTGCCAGCAGGGCGACAGGGTCTGGCGAGCAGTACTTC. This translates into CASRATGSGEQYF. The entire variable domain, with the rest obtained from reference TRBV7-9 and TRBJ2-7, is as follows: DTGVSQNPRHKITKRGQNVTFRCDPISEHNRLYWYRQTLGQGPEFLTYFQNEAQLEKSRLLSDRFSAERPKGSFSTLEIQRTEQGDSAMYLCASRATGSGEQYFGPGTRLTVT.

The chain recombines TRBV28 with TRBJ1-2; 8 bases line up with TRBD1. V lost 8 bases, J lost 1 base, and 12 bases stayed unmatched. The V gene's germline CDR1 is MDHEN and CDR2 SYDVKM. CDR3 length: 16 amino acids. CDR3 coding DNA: TGTGCCAGCGGGACCACAGGGGGGTCCCTTAACTATGGCTACACCTTC. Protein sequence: CASGTTGGSLNYGYTF.

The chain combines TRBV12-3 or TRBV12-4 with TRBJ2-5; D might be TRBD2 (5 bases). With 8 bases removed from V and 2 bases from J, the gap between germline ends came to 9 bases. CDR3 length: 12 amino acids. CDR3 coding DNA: TGTGCCAGCGGTCCGGGGCAAGAGACCCAGTACTTC. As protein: CASGPGQETQYF.

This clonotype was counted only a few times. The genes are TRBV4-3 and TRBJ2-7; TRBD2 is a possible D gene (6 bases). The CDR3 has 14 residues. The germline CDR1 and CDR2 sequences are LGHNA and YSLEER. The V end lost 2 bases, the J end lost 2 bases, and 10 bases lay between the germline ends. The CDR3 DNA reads TGCGCCAGCAGCCAAACCGGGGGTGCCTACGAGCAGTACTTC. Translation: CASSQTGGAYEQYF.

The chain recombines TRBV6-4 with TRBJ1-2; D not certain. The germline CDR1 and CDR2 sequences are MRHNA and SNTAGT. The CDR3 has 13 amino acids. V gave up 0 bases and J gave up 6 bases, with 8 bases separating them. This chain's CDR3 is CASSDSGRNGYTF. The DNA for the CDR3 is TGTGCCAGCAGTGACTCAGGTCGCAATGGCTACACCTTC.

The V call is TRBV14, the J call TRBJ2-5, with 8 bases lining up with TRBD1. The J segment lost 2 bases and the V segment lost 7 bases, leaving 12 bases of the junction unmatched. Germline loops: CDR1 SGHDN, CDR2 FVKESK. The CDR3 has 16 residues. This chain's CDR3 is CASNLGGQGEQETQYF. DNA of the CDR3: TGTGCCAGCAACCTGGGAGGACAGGGAGAGCAAGAGACCCAGTACTTC.

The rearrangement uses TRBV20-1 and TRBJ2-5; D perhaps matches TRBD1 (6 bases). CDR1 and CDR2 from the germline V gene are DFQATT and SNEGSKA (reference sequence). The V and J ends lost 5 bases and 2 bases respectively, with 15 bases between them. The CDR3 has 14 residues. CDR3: CSAWGPGGQETQYF. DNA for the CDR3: TGCAGTGCTTGGGGGCCAGGAGGACAAGAGACCCAGTACTTC.

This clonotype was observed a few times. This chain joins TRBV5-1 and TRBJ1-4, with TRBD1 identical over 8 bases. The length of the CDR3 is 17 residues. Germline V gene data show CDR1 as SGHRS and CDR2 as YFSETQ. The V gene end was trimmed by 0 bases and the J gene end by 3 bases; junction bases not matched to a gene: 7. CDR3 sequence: CASSLAGTGPANEKLFF. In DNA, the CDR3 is TGCGCCAGCAGCTTGGCGGGGACAGGACCGGCTAATGAAAAACTGTTTTTT.

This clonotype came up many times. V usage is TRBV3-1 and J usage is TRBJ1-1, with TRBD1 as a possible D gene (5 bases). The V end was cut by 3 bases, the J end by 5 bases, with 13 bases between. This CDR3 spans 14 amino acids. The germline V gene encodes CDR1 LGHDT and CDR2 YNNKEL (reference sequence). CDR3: CASSQSHWGTEAFF. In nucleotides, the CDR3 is TGTGCCAGCAGCCAGAGTCATTGGGGGACTGAAGCTTTCTTT.

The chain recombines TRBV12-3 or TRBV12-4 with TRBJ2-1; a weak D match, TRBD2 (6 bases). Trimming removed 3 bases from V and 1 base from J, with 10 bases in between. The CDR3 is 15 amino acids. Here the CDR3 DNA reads TGTGCCAGCAGTTTTTCCGGGGGATCCTACAATGAGCAGTTCTTC. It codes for CASSFSGGSYNEQFF.

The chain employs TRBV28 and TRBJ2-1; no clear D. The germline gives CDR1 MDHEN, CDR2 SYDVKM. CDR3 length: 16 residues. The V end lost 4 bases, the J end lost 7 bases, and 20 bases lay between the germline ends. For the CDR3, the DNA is TGTGCCAGCAGTTCTCTGGTAGGCTTCCTAAGAAATGAGCAGTTCTTC. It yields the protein CASSSLVGFLRNEQFF.

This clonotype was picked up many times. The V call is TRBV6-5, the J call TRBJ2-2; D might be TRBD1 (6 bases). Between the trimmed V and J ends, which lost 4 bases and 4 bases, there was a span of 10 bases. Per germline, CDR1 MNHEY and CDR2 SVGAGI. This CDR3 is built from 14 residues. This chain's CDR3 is CASSSGVGTGELFF. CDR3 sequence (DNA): TGTGCCAGCAGTTCAGGGGTGGGCACCGGGGAGCTGTTTTTT.

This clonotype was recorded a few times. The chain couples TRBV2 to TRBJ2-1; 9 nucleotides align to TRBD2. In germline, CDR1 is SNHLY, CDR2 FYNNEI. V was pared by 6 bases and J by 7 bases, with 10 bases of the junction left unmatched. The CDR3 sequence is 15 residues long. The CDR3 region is CASSRMASGANEQFF. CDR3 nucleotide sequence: TGTGCCAGCAGCAGGATGGCTAGCGGGGCTAATGAGCAGTTCTTC.

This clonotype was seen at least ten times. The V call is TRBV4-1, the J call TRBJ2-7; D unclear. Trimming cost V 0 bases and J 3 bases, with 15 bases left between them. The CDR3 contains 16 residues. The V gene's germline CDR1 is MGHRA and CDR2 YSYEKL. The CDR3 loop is CASSQEGRLGLYEQYF. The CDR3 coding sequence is TGCGCCAGCAGCCAAGAAGGTCGGCTTGGCCTCTACGAGCAGTACTTC.

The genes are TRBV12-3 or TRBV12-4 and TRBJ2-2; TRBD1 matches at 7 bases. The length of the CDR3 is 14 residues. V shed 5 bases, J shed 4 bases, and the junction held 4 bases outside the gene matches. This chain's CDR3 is CASSRRDSTGELFF. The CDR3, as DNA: TGTGCCAGCAGTCGCCGGGACAGCACCGGGGAGCTGTTTTTT.

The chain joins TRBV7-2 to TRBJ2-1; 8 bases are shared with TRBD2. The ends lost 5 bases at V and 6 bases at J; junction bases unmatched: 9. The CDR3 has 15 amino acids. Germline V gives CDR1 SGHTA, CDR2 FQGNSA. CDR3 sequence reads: CASSLAGGRANEQFF. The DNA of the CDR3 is TGTGCCAGCAGCCTGGCGGGGGGCAGGGCCAATGAGCAGTTCTTC.

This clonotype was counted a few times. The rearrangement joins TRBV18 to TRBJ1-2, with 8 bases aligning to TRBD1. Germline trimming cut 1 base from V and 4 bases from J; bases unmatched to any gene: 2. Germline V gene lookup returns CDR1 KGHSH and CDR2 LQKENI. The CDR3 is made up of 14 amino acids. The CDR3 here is CASSPRDRRYGYTF. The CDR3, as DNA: TGTGCCAGCTCACCACGGGACAGGCGCTATGGCTACACCTTC.